This T cell receptor beta chain appears in the sequencing data of a study of memory CD4+ T cells and cytomegalovirus serostatus. Sequencing was performed with immunoSEQ multiplex PCR; in TCRdb, only in-frame clones are kept and a portion is missing. The repertoire holds tens of thousands of clones, with around 78% as singletons. Single viable CD3+CD4+CD8-CD45RO+ cells were sorted as the memory CD4+ T cells. CDR1 and CDR2 from the germline V gene are LNHDA and SQIVND (reference sequence). V gave up 5 bases and J gave up 5 bases, with 6 bases separating them. CDR3 size: 11 residues. Sequencing input: memory CD4+ T cells from blood. V usage is TRBV19 and J usage is TRBJ1-2, with unresolved D. This TCR was sampled from an adult in good health and CMV-seronegative. The CDR3 is CASSWTYGYTF. As DNA, the CDR3 is TGTGCCAGTAGTTGGACTTATGGCTACACCTTC.